One sample yielded the 11 T cell receptor beta chains listed below, sequenced in a study of human T cells and chemical hapten exposure. The time point is: pre-sensitization, week 0. Indicated treatment: therapeutic diphenylcyclopropenone sensitization with weekly scalp DPC. TCRdb used MiXCR to reprocess the RACE reads, holding one entry per CDR3 protein. Of approximately 320,000 distinct CDR3 sequences listed, 5% to 6.5% were seen once; the top ten hold around 8.6%. The sequencing here drew on whole blood, taken in connection with sensitization to the hapten diphenylcyclopropenone (DPC). The source of these receptors is a woman aged 18-29 years with alopecia areata. Some clones in this sample may be carry-over from other donors' samples.

This clonotype was found a few times. The chain carries TRBV6-5 and TRBJ1-3; D is unresolved. This CDR3 spans 17 amino acids. CDR1 MNHEY and CDR2 SVGAGI come from the germline V gene. Trimming took 0 bases from V and 0 from J, leaving 12 bases between them. The CDR3 nucleotides read TGTGCCAGCAGTTACTCGACACAGACATTCTCTGGAAACACCATATATTTT. It codes for CASSYSTQTFSGNTIYF.

The sample holds many counts of this clonotype. This chain uses TRBV6-5 with TRBJ2-3, with D possibly TRBD1 on 6 matching bases. The germline gives CDR1 MNHEY, CDR2 SVGAGI. The CDR3 has 14 amino acids. With 7 bases removed from V and 4 bases from J, the gap between germline ends came to 15 bases. CDR3 sequence (DNA): TGTGCCAGCACCCGGACAGTCGCTTCAGATACGCAGTATTTT. Its protein product is CASTRTVASDTQYF.

The sample holds many counts of this clonotype. This chain links TRBV12-3 or TRBV12-4 with TRBJ2-1, with 10 bases aligning to TRBD2. The junction had 10 bases not matched to a gene; V was cut back by 4 bases and J by 7 bases. The CDR3 is 16 residues long. The CDR3 nucleotides read TGTGCCAGCAGTTCAGAGCGGGGGGGCTTTTTGAATGAGCAGTTCTTC. Translating gives CASSSERGGFLNEQFF.

This clonotype has ten or more counts. The gene calls are TRBV27 and TRBJ1-5; D unclear. The V end lost 5 bases, the J end lost 2 bases, and 10 bases lay between the germline ends. This CDR3 comprises 14 residues. Looked up from germline, CDR1 is MNHEY and CDR2 is SMNVEV (reference sequence). CDR3 nucleotide sequence: TGTGCCAGCAGTGTGAGAGACGGCAATCAGCCCCAGCATTTT. Protein sequence: CASSVRDGNQPQHF.

The chain joins TRBV6-2 or TRBV6-3 to TRBJ2-7; D is uncertain. Germline CDR1 is MNHEY and CDR2 is SVGEGT. The germline V and J ends were trimmed by 5 bases and 4 bases, with 18 bases remaining between them. The CDR3 contains 15 residues. In nucleotides, the CDR3 is TGTGCCAGCAGTCCCCGTCCTAGAGAGTGGTACGAGCAGTACTTC. This sequence encodes CASSPRPREWYEQYF.

In DNA, the CDR3 is TGTGCTAGTGGTTCCGGGACGAGTGGAAACACCATATATTTT. Translated: CASGSGTSGNTIYF. The chain links TRBV12-5 to TRBJ1-3; possibly TRBD1 for D (5 bases). The length of the CDR3 is 14 residues. V shed 4 bases and J shed 3 bases, with 10 bases lying between them. Germline V CDR1 and CDR2: LGHNT, FRNRAP.

The chain recombines TRBV4-2 with TRBJ2-7; 8 bases line up with TRBD1. Looked up from germline, CDR1 is LGHNA and CDR2 is YNFKEQ. The V and J ends lost 0 bases and 2 bases, in that order; junction bases with no gene match: 3. The CDR3 runs 15 residues. The CDR3 nucleotides are TGTGCCAGCAGCCAAGACGACAGGGGCGCCTACGAGCAGTACTTC. This encodes CASSQDDRGAYEQYF.

This clonotype was counted a few times. V usage is TRBV7-8 and J usage is TRBJ1-1; D is unclear. The CDR3 contains 13 residues. The V end was cut by 3 bases, the J end by 6 bases, with 11 bases between. Germline V gene data show CDR1 as SGHVS and CDR2 as FQNEAQ. This CDR3 reads CASSLVADAEAFF. The CDR3 bases are TGTGCCAGCAGCTTGGTCGCGGACGCTGAAGCTTTCTTT.

This clonotype showed up many times. The chain employs TRBV18 and TRBJ1-6, with a possible D match to TRBD1 (6 bases). This CDR3 has 13 amino acids. Germline V gives CDR1 KGHSH, CDR2 LQKENI. Trimming pared 6 bases from V and 6 bases from J, leaving 9 bases between. The CDR3 DNA sequence: TGTGCCAGCTCCGAGGACAGTAATTCACCCCTCCACTTT. It codes for CASSEDSNSPLHF.

The sample holds many counts of this clonotype. This chain links TRBV9 with TRBJ2-3; D possibly corresponds to TRBD2 (5 bases). CDR1 is SGDLS, CDR2 YYNGEE, per germline. The V and J ends lost 3 bases and 4 bases respectively, with 12 bases between them. This CDR3 spans 14 amino acids. The CDR3: CASSAPTGSDTQYF. In nucleotides, the CDR3 is TGTGCCAGCAGCGCCCCGACGGGGTCAGATACGCAGTATTTT. Variable domain in full (rest from reference TRBV9 and TRBJ2-3): DSGVTQTPKHLITATGQRVTLRCSPRSGDLSVYWYQQSLDQGLQFLIQYYNGEERAKGNILERFSAQQFPDLHSELNLSSLELGDSALYFCASSAPTGSDTQYFGPGTRLTVL.

This chain connects TRBV20-1 to TRBJ1-4; D might be TRBD1 (5 bases). This CDR3 comprises 16 residues. V was cut by 0 bases and J by 0 bases, with 11 bases left in between. The germline V gene has CDR1 DFQATT and CDR2 SNEGSKA (reference sequence). The CDR3 reads CSARDLGVSTNEKLFF. CDR3 nucleotides: TGCAGTGCTAGAGATTTGGGGGTTTCAACTAATGAAAAACTGTTTTTT.